Included here is one T cell receptor beta chain sequence, with context. The antigen remains unidentified. The source of the sample is a study of siplizumab effects on memory and regulatory T cells. Study findings and constraints: Tracing alloreactive clones into unstimulated subsets worked for only a minor fraction of them.

Method: immunoSEQ multiplex PCR; TCRdb's copy keeps in-frame clones and lacks some. Of about 110,000 clones detected, 80% to 95% appear once; the ten largest clones hold about 1.5%. Sequences were obtained from CD4+ T cells sorted from blood. The receptor's source is a human donor in good health.

CDR3 sequence reads: CASKPDSSNQPQHF. In DNA, the CDR3 is TGTGCCAGCAAACCAGACAGTAGCAATCAGCCCCAGCATTTT. The chain has TRBV2 and TRBJ1-5; TRBD1 might be the D (5 bases). CDR3 length: 14 residues. The V end lost 7 bases, the J end lost 0 bases, and 10 bases lay between the germline ends. Germline CDR1 SNHLY, CDR2 FYNNEI.